This T cell receptor beta chain is from a study of PD-1 blockade in classical Hodgkin lymphoma. Study outcomes and limitations: Initiation of nivolumab under 1 year after ASCT led to exclusion of patients. Only CD4+ TCR diversity, not CD8+, had risen significantly by C4D1.

Clones were sequenced by immunoSEQ multiplex PCR, and TCRdb holds only the in-frame ones, with some missing. The sample records under 30,000 clones, about 83% being singletons. The patients all showed relapse after autologous stem cell transplantation, while their brentuximab vedotin exposure varied. Magnetic negative selection was used to purify CD4+ T cells from PBMCs that had been thawed. A note on this clone: Antigen unknown.

The germline V and J ends were trimmed by 1 base and 5 bases, with 9 bases remaining between them. From germline, CDR1 is SGHKS and CDR2 YYEKEE (reference sequence). The CDR3 runs 13 residues. Sample: CD4+ T cells from blood, taken at baseline. The receptor's source is a human donor with classical Hodgkin lymphoma. The chain recombines TRBV5-5 with TRBJ2-5, with D unclear. The DNA for the CDR3 is TGTGCCAGCAGCTTGTTCACGACGGAGACCCAGTACTTC. Amino acid sequence: CASSLFTTETQYF.